The 27 T cell receptor beta chains presented below share a single source sample, sequenced in a study of T cells in Graves' hyperthyroidism and ophthalmopathy. The investigators amplified TCR beta CDR3 regions from RNA transcripts. HTBI primers were the set used in a first-round RT-PCR of the TCR CDR3. Each CDR3 protein is one row after TCRdb ran MiXCR on the multiplex PCR reads. The repertoire holds approximately 700,000 distinct CDR3 sequences, over 40% seen once, with approximately 7.2% in the top ten. The specimen was peripheral blood or thyroid tissue (not recorded which). The receptors here all came from an adult man with Graves' disease, either hyperthyroidism or ophthalmopathy (not recorded which).

This clonotype showed up just a few times. V is TRBV7-8 and J is TRBJ2-2; the match to TRBD1 covers 9 bases. Germline CDR1 and CDR2: SGHVS and FQNEAQ. With 5 bases clipped from V and 1 base from J, the junction kept 5 bases outside the gene matches. This CDR3 comprises 16 residues. DNA of the CDR3: TGTGCCAGCAGCGGCTACAGGGGGCTGAACACCGGGGAGCTGTTTTTT. Translation gives CASSGYRGLNTGELFF.

A note on this clonotype: At one end the junction does not follow the germline gene, possibly because of a read error. V gene TRBV7-7 combines with J gene TRBJ2-2; a possible D gene is TRBD1 (6 bases). The CDR3 is made up of 15 amino acids. Per the germline V gene, CDR1 is SSHAT and CDR2 is FNYEAQ (reference sequence). The CDR3 region is CASSPTGNGAGELFF. Written as DNA, the CDR3 is TGTGCTAGCAGCCCTACAGGGAATGGGGCCGGGGAGCTGTTTTTT.

J is TRBJ1-1 and V is TRBV2, with D possibly TRBD1 on 5 matching bases. V lost 4 bases and J lost 0, with 12 bases in between. This CDR3 has 15 residues. The germline CDR1 and CDR2 sequences are SNHLY and FYNNEI. The CDR3 sequence is CASSAYRKLNTEAFF. The CDR3, as DNA: TGTGCCAGCAGTGCCTACAGGAAGCTGAACACTGAAGCTTTCTTT.

This clonotype occurred a few times. J is TRBJ1-2 and V is TRBV20-1; 8 bases fit TRBD1. Germline V gene sequence: CDR1 DFQATT, CDR2 SNEGSKA (reference sequence). The CDR3 has 12 residues. V lost 3 bases and J lost 7; bases outside the gene matches: 4. CDR3 in amino acids: CSASQGAGGYTF. CDR3 in DNA: TGCAGTGCTAGTCAGGGGGCGGGTGGCTACACCTTC.

This clonotype was picked up a small number of times. J is TRBJ1-1 and V is TRBV6-5; a possible D gene is TRBD1 (6 bases). The CDR3 extends over 13 amino acids. The germline V gene has CDR1 MNHEY and CDR2 SVGAGI. Trimming cost V 5 bases and J 6 bases, with 13 bases left between them. CDR3 nucleotides: TGTGCCAGCAGTGACCAGGGGTTGGCTGAAGCTTTCTTT. Its protein is CASSDQGLAEAFF.

The V and J genes are TRBV20-1 and TRBJ1-1; the D is unclear. CDR3 size: 12 residues. Germline assignment: CDR1 DFQATT and CDR2 SNEGSKA (reference sequence). Deletions cut 0 bases from V and 5 bases from J, with 7 bases between. The CDR3 DNA sequence: TGCAGTGCTAGAGAGTCAGGAACTGAAGCTTTCTTT. Translation: CSARESGTEAFF.

Many counts were recorded for this clonotype. The chain links TRBV5-1 to TRBJ1-6, with D possibly matching TRBD1 (5 bases). The V gene's germline CDR1 is SGHRS and CDR2 YFSETQ. This CDR3 has 16 amino acids. Trimming shortened V by 0 bases and J by 7 bases, and 14 bases separated the two germline ends. The CDR3 sequence: CASSLGQGGGNSPLHF. The DNA for the CDR3 is TGCGCCAGCAGCTTGGGCCAGGGCGGCGGGAATTCACCCCTCCACTTT.

The V call is TRBV20-1, the J call TRBJ2-2, with D possibly being TRBD2 (6 bases). Germline-derived CDR1 and CDR2 are DFQATT and SNEGSKA (reference sequence). The CDR3 consists of 14 residues. Trimming removed 4 bases at V and 2 bases at J, with 11 bases between. CDR3 nucleotides: TGCAGTGCTACCGGGAGTCGCAACACCGGGGAGCTGTTTTTT. Translated: CSATGSRNTGELFF.

J is TRBJ2-5 and V is TRBV30, with D perhaps matching TRBD2 (5 bases). Germline CDR1 is GTSNPN and CDR2 is SVGIG (reference sequence). CDR3 length: 11 amino acids. Trimming took 0 bases from V and 9 from J, leaving 8 bases between them. The CDR3 sequence: CAWSVSESQYF. CDR3 DNA sequence: TGTGCCTGGAGTGTTAGCGAATCCCAGTACTTC.

This chain links TRBV12-3 or TRBV12-4 with TRBJ1-5, with 7 bases that match TRBD1. Unmatched junction bases numbered 8, after V lost 5 bases and J lost 10 bases. This CDR3 has 13 residues. The CDR3 spells CASSTRQGSPQHF. The CDR3 DNA follows: TGTGCCAGCAGTACCCGACAGGGTAGTCCCCAGCATTTT.

The chain links TRBV7-2 to TRBJ1-6; D is undetermined. Germline V gene data show CDR1 as SGHTA and CDR2 as FQGNSA. This CDR3 spans 13 amino acids. Trimming shortened V by 9 bases and J by 12 bases, and 18 bases separated the two germline ends. CDR3 sequence reads: CASDRGQLGPLHF. CDR3 nucleotides: TGTGCCAGTGACCGCGGCCAGCTCGGACCCCTCCACTTT.

This clonotype was counted a few times. The rearrangement links TRBV12-3 or TRBV12-4 to TRBJ1-5, with D tentatively TRBD1 (5 bases). CDR3 length: 17 residues. Trimming stripped 4 bases from V and 1 base from J, with 17 bases between. The CDR3 bases are TGTGCCAGCAGTTCTTACCAGGGAGGTGCGAGCAATCAGCCCCAGCATTTT. It encodes CASSSYQGGASNQPQHF.

The V call is TRBV14, the J call TRBJ1-1; TRBD1 matches 11 bases. The CDR3 has 15 amino acids. Germline CDR1 SGHDN, CDR2 FVKESK. Trimming cost V 4 bases and J 7 bases; bases outside gene matches: 8. CDR3 protein: CASSPSDRGRGEAFF. The CDR3 DNA reads as TGTGCCAGCAGCCCCTCGGACAGGGGGCGCGGTGAAGCTTTCTTT.

This sequence joins TRBV2 and TRBJ1-5; D might be TRBD1 (5 bases). Germline-derived CDR1 and CDR2 are SNHLY and FYNNEI. The V end lost 1 base, the J end lost 3 bases, and 13 bases lay between the germline ends. The CDR3 is made up of 16 amino acids. CDR3 sequence (DNA): TGTGCCAGCAGTGAAGGGGCAGGGTGGAACAATCAGCCCCAGCATTTT. This encodes CASSEGAGWNNQPQHF.

This clonotype appeared many times. The chain combines TRBV12-3 or TRBV12-4 with TRBJ1-5; no clear D. CDR3 length: 13 residues. Between the trimmed V and J ends, which lost 3 bases and 6 bases, there was a span of 9 bases. In DNA form, the CDR3 reads TGTGCCAGCAGTTTCCTCGCCCGTCAGCCCCAGCATTTT. Translated, it gives CASSFLARQPQHF.

The V and J genes are TRBV10-2 and TRBJ1-4; 9 positions match TRBD1. CDR1 WSHSY and CDR2 SAAADI come from the germline V gene. This CDR3 is built from 14 residues. With 6 bases clipped from V and 7 bases from J, the junction kept 6 bases outside the gene matches. Here the CDR3 DNA reads TGCGCCAGCAGGGGTGGGACAGGGAGTGAAAAACTGTTTTTT. It yields the protein CASRGGTGSEKLFF.

This chain joins TRBV19 and TRBJ1-3, with D possibly matching TRBD1 (6 bases). Trimming removed 11 bases from V and 3 bases from J, with 17 bases in between. This CDR3 spans 14 amino acids. Looked up from germline, CDR1 is LNHDA and CDR2 is SQIVND (reference sequence). The DNA of the CDR3 is TGTGCCTGGAGTGTACGGGGGCTTGGAAACACCATATATTTT. As protein: CAWSVRGLGNTIYF. The variable domain in full, completed from reference TRBV19 and TRBJ1-3, reads DGGITQSPKYLFRKEGQNVTLSCEQNLNHDAMYWYRQDPGQGLRLIYYSQIVNDFQKGDIAEGYSVSREKKESFPLTVTSAQKNPTAFYLCAWSVRGLGNTIYFGEGSWLTVV.

The chain has TRBV25-1 and TRBJ1-4; tentative D call: TRBD1 (5 bases). CDR1 and CDR2 (germline): MGHDK, SYGVNS. The CDR3 has 15 amino acids. V gave up 1 base and J gave up 5 bases, with 11 bases separating them. Here the CDR3 DNA reads TGTGCCAGCAGTGAATGGGGCGGGAGCAATGAAAAACTGTTTTTT. It codes for CASSEWGGSNEKLFF.

The chain recombines TRBV7-9 with TRBJ2-5, with TRBD1 matching over 7 bases. Germline V gene data show CDR1 as SEHNR and CDR2 as FQNEAQ (reference sequence). The CDR3 length is 15 residues. The junction had 4 bases not matched to a gene; V was cut back by 2 bases and J by 1 base. The CDR3 loop reads CASSLRGQFQETQYF. The CDR3 DNA reads as TGTGCCAGCAGCTTAAGGGGACAGTTCCAAGAGACCCAGTACTTC.

V gene TRBV7-2 combines with J gene TRBJ2-7; 7 bases match TRBD2. CDR3 length: 15 residues. Trimming at V came to 5 bases and at J to 1 base, leaving 8 bases not matched to a gene. Germline V lookup: CDR1 SGHTA, CDR2 FQGNSA. DNA of the CDR3: TGTGCCAGCAGCCAGGCGGGGGATTCTTCCTACGAGCAGTACTTC. This encodes CASSQAGDSSYEQYF.

This clonotype has a count of ten or more. This sequence joins TRBV29-1 and TRBJ1-3, with 10 bases fitting TRBD1. Germline assignment: CDR1 SQVTM and CDR2 ANQGSEA. This CDR3 has 13 amino acids. V trimming: 7 bases; J trimming: 2 bases; junction bases outside the gene matches: 2. CDR3: CSAGTGAGNTIYF. The CDR3 region has the DNA TGCAGCGCTGGGACAGGGGCTGGAAACACCATATATTTT.

This chain connects TRBV5-1 to TRBJ1-2; 9 nucleotides line up with TRBD1. The CDR3 contains 16 residues. V was clipped by 2 bases and J by 3 bases; unmatched bases: 8. Germline V gene sequence: CDR1 SGHRS, CDR2 YFSETQ. CDR3 loop: CASSFMTGGVDYGYTF. Here the CDR3 DNA reads TGCGCCAGCAGCTTCATGACAGGGGGTGTAGACTATGGCTACACCTTC.

As concerns this clonotype: This CDR3 fails to terminate in the conserved phenylalanine or tryptophan, so it likely reflects a read error. The limits of the CDR3 on the DNA are not certain, so only TCRdb's listed CDR3 is given. The rearrangement links TRBV11-2 to TRBJ2-6; TRBD2 reflects the table's D call only, with no check against the DNA. The germline gives CDR1 SGHAT, CDR2 FQNNGV. The CDR3 spans 12 residues, counting both ends. The CDR3 reads CASSNGREVLLP.

This clonotype was seen just once. The rearrangement links TRBV7-9 to TRBJ1-3; perhaps TRBD1 as D (5 bases). This CDR3 is built from 14 residues. V was cut by 11 bases and J by 0 bases, with 14 bases left in between. Germline lookup yields CDR1 SEHNR and CDR2 FQNEAQ (reference sequence). CDR3 sequence reads: CAWRGTDSGNTIYF. Written as DNA, the CDR3 is TGTGCCTGGAGGGGCACCGACTCTGGAAACACCATATATTTT.

This clonotype was detected only once. The rearrangement joins TRBV7-8 to TRBJ2-5; 8 bases map to TRBD1. The CDR3 covers 14 residues. Germline trimming cut 5 bases from V and 5 bases from J; bases unmatched to any gene: 7. CDR1 and CDR2 (germline): SGHVS, FQNEAQ. The CDR3 region has the DNA TGTGCCAGCAGCCGACAGGGGCGCGGGGAGACCCAGTACTTC. This sequence encodes CASSRQGRGETQYF.

This clonotype was picked up a small number of times. This sequence joins TRBV5-1 and TRBJ1-2; TRBD1 is a possible D gene (5 bases). Germline lookup yields CDR1 SGHRS and CDR2 YFSETQ. The length of the CDR3 is 15 residues. Trimming removed 3 bases at V and 4 bases at J, with 16 bases between. The DNA of the CDR3 is TGCGCCAGCAGCTGGAGGGGTTTTATAGGCTATGGCTACACCTTC. It specifies CASSWRGFIGYGYTF.

Of note for this clonotype: A much larger clone lies one base from this, so it may be a read error. The chain carries TRBV6-6 and TRBJ2-5, with D unclear. Germline V gene lookup returns CDR1 MNHNY and CDR2 SVGAGI (reference sequence). The CDR3 is made up of 12 amino acids. The V gene lost 7 bases and the J gene lost 5 bases, with 11 bases spanning the gap. CDR3 sequence: CASTSPSETQYF. CDR3 sequence (DNA): TGTGCCAGCACCTCCCCTTCTGAGACCCAGTACTTC.